The 29 T cell receptor beta chains given below trace back to one sample, sequenced in a study of blood T cell repertoires in COVID-19. The repertoire was sequenced with immunoSEQ multiplex PCR; TCRdb's copy has only in-frame clones and lacks some. The sample has roughly 150,000 clones; around 82% are singletons. Sequenced input: peripheral blood. These receptors all stem from a human donor in a cohort sampled during active COVID-19.

This chain joins TRBV28 and TRBJ2-7; 10 bases map to TRBD2. The J segment lost 2 bases and the V segment lost 1 base, leaving 2 bases of the junction unmatched. This CDR3 spans 15 amino acids. Germline CDR1 reads MDHEN; CDR2 reads SYDVKM. The CDR3 loop is CASSLSSGGAYEQYF. In nucleotides, the CDR3 is TGTGCCAGCAGTTTATCTAGCGGGGGAGCCTACGAGCAGTACTTC.

The rearrangement links TRBV3-1 (or the pseudogene TRBV3-2) to TRBJ2-2; 8 bases are shared with TRBD1. The CDR3 runs to 15 residues. V lost 6 bases to trimming and J lost 0 bases; unmatched junction nucleotides: 3. The germline V gene has CDR1 LGHDT and CDR2 YNNKEL (reference sequence). The CDR3 here is CASSRQGTNTGELFF. The DNA for the CDR3 is TGTGCCAGCAGTCGACAGGGGACGAACACCGGGGAGCTGTTTTTT.

This clone appeared once. This chain links TRBV10-3 with TRBJ1-1; D uncertain. This CDR3 is 14 amino acids long. V was pared by 6 bases and J by 2 bases, with 13 bases between. Germline CDR1 is ENHRY and CDR2 is SYGVKD. CDR3 amino acids: CAIRTVGGNTEAFF. The CDR3 DNA sequence: TGTGCCATCAGGACGGTTGGCGGAAACACTGAAGCTTTCTTT.

The CDR3 DNA reads TGTGCCAGCTCATTGGCAGGGGATTTTGGCTACACCTTC. Protein product: CASSLAGDFGYTF. The chain uses TRBV18 and TRBJ1-2, with D maybe TRBD1 (6 bases). Germline V CDR1 and CDR2: KGHSH, LQKENI. The CDR3 covers 13 residues. V gave up 5 bases and J gave up 7 bases, with 14 bases separating them.

The genes are TRBV7-9 and TRBJ2-1, with 10 bases identical to TRBD2. The CDR3 is 15 amino acids. V gave up 7 bases and J gave up 4 bases; unmatched junction bases: 7. Germline V gene sequence: CDR1 SEHNR, CDR2 FQNEAQ (reference sequence). The CDR3 DNA reads TGTGCCAGCATCAAAAGCGGGGGGGAATACAATGAGCAGTTCTTC. It codes for CASIKSGGEYNEQFF.

This sequence joins TRBV4-2 and TRBJ1-1, with D unresolved. The CDR3 consists of 15 residues. V was clipped by 0 bases and J by 0 bases, with 8 bases between them. CDR1 is LGHNA, CDR2 YNFKEQ, per germline. CDR3 protein: CASSQDRAMNTEAFF. DNA of the CDR3: TGTGCCAGCAGCCAAGATCGAGCTATGAACACTGAAGCTTTCTTT.

The genes are TRBV3-1 (or the pseudogene TRBV3-2) and TRBJ2-3; TRBD2 matches 13 bases. Looked up from germline, CDR1 is LGHDT and CDR2 is YNNKEL (reference sequence). The V and J ends lost 3 bases and 5 bases, in that order; junction bases with no gene match: 8. CDR3 size: 17 residues. The CDR3 DNA reads TGTGCCAGCAGCCATGACAGGGGGACTAGCGGGGAAGATACGCAGTATTTT. Amino acid sequence: CASSHDRGTSGEDTQYF.

This rearrangement joins TRBV10-3 to TRBJ2-5, with TRBD1 matching 7 bases. V trimming: 2 bases; J trimming: 5 bases; junction bases outside the gene matches: 8. The CDR3 runs to 15 residues. Germline lookup yields CDR1 ENHRY and CDR2 SYGVKD. CDR3 loop: CAISEALGQRETQYF. CDR3 nucleotide sequence: TGTGCCATCAGTGAGGCTTTGGGACAGAGGGAGACCCAGTACTTC.

This CDR3 is CASRQGQGNSPLHF. CDR3 DNA sequence: TGTGCCAGCCGGCAGGGACAGGGTAATTCACCCCTCCACTTT. The V call is TRBV6-5, the J call TRBJ1-6; TRBD1 agrees at 9 bases. Per the germline V gene, CDR1 is MNHEY and CDR2 is SVGAGI. The CDR3 covers 14 residues. V gave up 8 bases and J gave up 6 bases; unmatched junction bases: 5.

This chain joins TRBV7-3 and TRBJ2-3; TRBD1 might be the D (6 bases). Trimming cost V 4 bases and J 2 bases, with 16 bases left between them. The CDR3 covers 16 residues. Germline loops: CDR1 SGHTA, CDR2 FQGTGA. CDR3 amino acids: CASSSTGSHNTDTQYF. The CDR3 DNA is TGTGCCAGCAGCTCGACAGGCAGCCATAACACAGATACGCAGTATTTT.

The CDR3 protein is CASSLRGRVETQYF. The CDR3 nucleotides read TGTGCCAGCAGCTTACGGGGTCGGGTAGAGACCCAGTACTTC. This chain connects TRBV7-2 to TRBJ2-5; a possible D gene is TRBD2 (5 bases). V shed 2 bases and J shed 4 bases, with 11 bases lying between them. In germline, CDR1 is SGHTA, CDR2 FQGNSA. This CDR3 is built from 14 residues.

This chain connects TRBV3-1 (or the pseudogene TRBV3-2) to TRBJ2-7; 10 positions match TRBD1. Germline CDR1 is LGHDT and CDR2 is YNNKEL (reference sequence). The V and J ends lost 2 bases and 6 bases, in that order; junction bases with no gene match: 4. CDR3 length equals 14 residues. In DNA, the CDR3 is TGTGCCAGCAGCCAACTGGACAGGGGGGTCGAGCAGTACTTC. Translated: CASSQLDRGVEQYF.

This clone occurred once. The chain joins TRBV19 to TRBJ1-2; the match to TRBD1 covers 8 bases. Losses at the gene ends were 3 bases for V and 4 bases for J; bases not matched to a gene: 4. From germline, CDR1 is LNHDA and CDR2 SQIVND (reference sequence). This CDR3 has 14 residues. This CDR3 reads CASSMGQGAYGYTF. CDR3 DNA sequence: TGTGCCAGTAGTATGGGTCAGGGGGCCTATGGCTACACCTTC.

The chain uses TRBV28 and TRBJ1-3; a possible D gene is TRBD1 (5 bases). The V gene's germline CDR1 is MDHEN and CDR2 SYDVKM. The CDR3 is made up of 14 amino acids. Between the trimmed V and J ends, which lost 3 bases and 5 bases, there was a span of 11 bases. The CDR3 bases are TGTGCCAGCAGTTTGACCCAGGGCCGAAACACCATATATTTT. Translation gives CASSLTQGRNTIYF. The variable domain in full, with the rest retrieved from reference TRBV28 and TRBJ1-3, is DVKVTQSSRYLVKRTGEKVFLECVQDMDHENMFWYRQDPGLGLRLIYFSYDVKMKEKGDIPEGYSVSREKKERFSLILESASTNQTSMYLCASSLTQGRNTIYFGEGSWLTVV.

The rearrangement joins TRBV9 to TRBJ2-3; D might be TRBD1 (6 bases). CDR1 and CDR2 (germline): SGDLS, YYNGEE. This CDR3 spans 15 amino acids. Trimming pared 3 bases from V and 0 bases from J, leaving 11 bases between. The CDR3 reads CASSGDRYSTDTQYF. DNA of the CDR3: TGTGCCAGCAGCGGAGACAGGTATAGCACAGATACGCAGTATTTT.

The rearrangement links TRBV25-1 to TRBJ2-7; 8 nucleotides agree with TRBD1. J was trimmed by 3 bases and V by 4 bases; bases with no gene match: 14. The CDR3 has 17 amino acids. Germline V gene lookup returns CDR1 MGHDK and CDR2 SYGVNS. The CDR3, as DNA: TGTGCCAGCAGTGCCTCCTTACAGGGGGTAGTAGGCTACGAGCAGTACTTC. Translating gives CASSASLQGVVGYEQYF.

The rearrangement joins TRBV5-1 to TRBJ2-1; 10 positions agree with TRBD1. J was trimmed by 3 bases and V by 5 bases; bases with no gene match: 11. Per germline, CDR1 SGHRS and CDR2 YFSETQ. This CDR3 contains 17 residues. Here the CDR3 reads CASRHKTGTGVYNEQFF. Written as DNA, the CDR3 is TGCGCCAGCAGACACAAAACCGGGACAGGGGTCTACAATGAGCAGTTCTTC.

The gene calls are TRBV5-6 and TRBJ1-5, with 8 bases lining up with TRBD1. The CDR3 is 17 amino acids. V lost 1 base and J lost 5; bases outside the gene matches: 11. CDR1 is SGHDT, CDR2 YYEEEE, per germline. CDR3 DNA: TGTGCCAGCAGCTTGACCGCGGCAGGGGGCGGCCATCAGCCCCAGCATTTT. The encoded protein is CASSLTAAGGGHQPQHF.

This clone appeared once. CDR3 protein: CASSLAGGDNQPQHF. CDR3 sequence (DNA): TGTGCCAGCAGCTTGGCGGGAGGAGACAATCAGCCCCAGCATTTT. The chain uses TRBV7-2 and TRBJ1-5; D not resolved. Per germline, CDR1 SGHTA and CDR2 FQGNSA. V lost 3 bases and J 3 bases, leaving 12 bases between the germline ends. The CDR3 sequence is 15 residues long.

V gene TRBV6-6 combines with J gene TRBJ1-6, with 7 bases aligning to TRBD1. Germline V CDR1 and CDR2: MNHNY, SVGAGI (reference sequence). V dropped 7 bases and J dropped 9; count of bases not matched to a gene: 12. The CDR3 length is 15 residues. In nucleotides, the CDR3 is TGTGCCAGCACTAAAGACAGGGTGAGAAGTTCACCCCTCCACTTT. This gives the protein CASTKDRVRSSPLHF.

The chain is built from TRBV11-3 and TRBJ2-7; TRBD1 matches at 11 bases. V lost 5 bases to trimming and J lost 2 bases; unmatched junction nucleotides: 5. The CDR3 extends over 15 amino acids. Germline-derived CDR1 and CDR2 are SGHNT and YENEEA. DNA of the CDR3: TGTGCCAGCAGCCCAAGGACAGGGGGCACCTACGAGCAGTACTTC. It specifies CASSPRTGGTYEQYF.

The chain links TRBV5-1 to TRBJ1-5; D gene unclear. The CDR3 loop spans 15 amino acids. V was pared by 4 bases and J by 5 bases, with 16 bases between. The V gene's germline CDR1 is SGHRS and CDR2 YFSETQ. CDR3 nucleotides: TGCGCCAGCAGCCCTGGGAATAGGGAGGATCAGCCCCAGCATTTT. As protein: CASSPGNREDQPQHF.

The rearrangement joins TRBV7-2 to TRBJ2-3, with 7 bases that match TRBD1. Germline loops: CDR1 SGHTA, CDR2 FQGNSA. The CDR3 covers 15 residues. J gave up 2 bases and V 5 bases, and 7 bases lay outside the gene matches. The CDR3: CASSPRDSATDTQYF. The CDR3 bases are TGTGCCAGCAGCCCCCGGGACAGTGCCACAGATACGCAGTATTTT.

The chain links TRBV6-5 to TRBJ1-5; perhaps TRBD1 as D (6 bases). CDR3 length: 15 amino acids. The V gene's germline CDR1 is MNHEY and CDR2 SVGAGI. The V end lost 6 bases, the J end lost 1 base, and 13 bases lay between the germline ends. In DNA form, the CDR3 reads TGTGCCAGCAGGGCGGGGGGGGCGAGCAATCAGCCCCAGCATTTT. Translating it yields CASRAGGASNQPQHF.

This chain joins TRBV28 and TRBJ1-3; 7 bases line up with TRBD1. The CDR3 loop spans 16 amino acids. The trim removed 5 bases at V and 1 base at J, leaving 8 bases unmatched. The germline gives CDR1 MDHEN, CDR2 SYDVKM. The CDR3 reads CASSLGTDLSGNTIYF. The CDR3 DNA reads as TGTGCCAGCAGTCTCGGGACAGACTTATCTGGAAACACCATATATTTT.

The chain combines TRBV10-3 with TRBJ2-5, with a tentative D call TRBD2 (6 bases). The CDR3 spans 12 residues. Per the germline V gene, CDR1 is ENHRY and CDR2 is SYGVKD. V was clipped by 8 bases and J by 5 bases, with 12 bases between them. The chain's CDR3 is CAISGTGETQYF. The CDR3 DNA is TGTGCCATCTCTGGGACTGGGGAGACCCAGTACTTC.

The rearrangement uses TRBV30 and TRBJ1-2; possible D gene TRBD1, 6 bases. The CDR3 consists of 12 residues. Trimming took off 3 bases at V and 12 bases at J, with 17 bases between the two ends. The germline CDR1 and CDR2 sequences are GTSNPN and SVGIG (reference sequence). DNA for the CDR3: TGTGCCTGGAGGACATTAACAGGGAACCACACCTTC. This sequence encodes CAWRTLTGNHTF.

The V and J genes are TRBV18 and TRBJ2-7; TRBD1 matches at 7 bases. The CDR3 consists of 16 residues. Losses at the gene ends were 5 bases for V and 0 bases for J; bases not matched to a gene: 10. The germline CDR1 and CDR2 sequences are KGHSH and LQKENI. CDR3 nucleotide sequence: TGTGCCAGCTCAGCGCAAACAGGGGACCTCTCCTACGAGCAGTACTTC. It encodes CASSAQTGDLSYEQYF.

This chain uses TRBV7-9 with TRBJ2-7; 7 bases fit TRBD1. Unmatched junction bases numbered 6, after V lost 5 bases and J lost 2 bases. The CDR3 length is 14 residues. Germline CDR1 reads SEHNR; CDR2 reads FQNEAQ (reference sequence). Here the CDR3 DNA reads TGTGCCAGCAGCCCTCAGACAGGGACCTACGAGCAGTACTTC. The encoded protein is CASSPQTGTYEQYF.